This T cell receptor beta chain was captured by sequencing in a study of PD-L1 blockade in urothelial cancer. Study-level background: Blood was evaluated 3 weeks (second dose) and 6 weeks after therapy began. Median blood clonality was around 0.08, with 75,000 to 90,000 unique TCRs. Study outcomes and limitations: Pretreatment clonality of the blood TCR repertoire below the median was predictive of superior survival.

Per the germline V gene, CDR1 is SGHNT and CDR2 is YYREEE (reference sequence). This CDR3 comprises 15 residues. Germline trimming cut 1 base from V and 2 bases from J; bases unmatched to any gene: 3. Documented time point: pretreatment peripheral blood. This clone showed up just a few times. Its antigen is undetermined. The protocol was immunoSEQ multiplex PCR, while the TCRdb copy is restricted to in-frame clones and leaves out a portion. The sample lists some 120,000 clones, about four fifths occurring once. The gene calls are TRBV5-4 and TRBJ2-5; 9 bases are shared with TRBD2. This clonotype originated in a man aged 45 to 65 with urothelial cancer. The sequencing here drew on PBMCs, taken around atezolizumab (anti-PD-L1) treatment. The CDR3 region is CASSLTSGRQETQYF. Written as DNA, the CDR3 is TGTGCCAGCAGCTTGACTAGCGGGCGTCAAGAGACCCAGTACTTC.